This T cell receptor (beta chain) originates from a study of naive and memory T cell subsets. Study-wide points: Naive repertoires, especially CD8, held a few larger clonotypes, possibly memory cells re-expressing CD45RA. Diversity fell and Gini index rose from naive through CM, EM, EMRA.

Four subsets defined by CD45RA and CD27 were sorted after CD3, CD4, CD8 and live/dead staining. With respect to this clonotype: Its cognate antigen is unknown.

CDR1 and CDR2 (germline): SGHAT, FQNNGV. The V segment lost 5 bases and the J segment 3 bases; nucleotides outside the gene matches: 9. The length of the CDR3 is 16 residues. Two oligonucleotides, mixed equimolar, formed the beta constant-region primer covering TRBC1 and TRBC2. The ligated cDNA underwent four PCR rounds using SP2 and nested alpha and beta constant-region primers. TCRdb used MiXCR to reprocess the UMI-ligation and nested PCR reads, holding one entry per CDR3 protein. This sample has over 80,000 distinct CDR3 sequences, with about 11% found just once. Sequencing used naive CD4+ T cells from blood. The sequence was obtained from a human donor in good health. The V gene is TRBV11-2, the J gene TRBJ2-3; 9 bases are shared with TRBD2. The CDR3 coding sequence is TGTGCCAGCAGCCCCTTCGCGGGGGGGCCGACAGATACGCAGTATTTT. It is translated as CASSPFAGGPTDTQYF.